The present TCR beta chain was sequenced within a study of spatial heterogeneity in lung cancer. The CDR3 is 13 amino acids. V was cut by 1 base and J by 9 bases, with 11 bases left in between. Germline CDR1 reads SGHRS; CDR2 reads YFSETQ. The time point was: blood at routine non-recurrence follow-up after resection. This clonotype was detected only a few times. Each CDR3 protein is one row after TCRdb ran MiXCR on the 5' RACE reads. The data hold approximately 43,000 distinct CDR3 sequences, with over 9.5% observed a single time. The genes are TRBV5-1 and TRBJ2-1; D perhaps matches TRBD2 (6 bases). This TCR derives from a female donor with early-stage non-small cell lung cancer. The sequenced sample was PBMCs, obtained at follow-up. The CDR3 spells CASSLQLAGEQFF. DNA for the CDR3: TGCGCCAGCAGCTTGCAACTAGCCGGTGAGCAGTTCTTC. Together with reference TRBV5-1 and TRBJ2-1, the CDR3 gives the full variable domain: KAGVTQTPRYLIKTRGQQVTLSCSPISGHRSVSWYQQTPGQGLQFLFEYFSETQRNKGNFPGRFSGRQFSNSRSEMNVSTLELGDSALYLCASSLQLAGEQFFGPGTRLTVL.